This T cell receptor (beta chain) was recorded in a study of blood T cell repertoires in COVID-19 (dated by TCRdb to 2020 to 2022). The study in broad terms: Collaborator samples came from the United States, Italy and Spain and covered acute and convalescent phases of COVID-19. The prospective study material was composed of cDNA or gDNA derived from T cells, B-cell-depleted T cells, or PBMCs. Subjects who had been exposed to COVID-19, were actively infected with it, or had recovered from it provided the deeply sampled blood TCRbeta repertoires that made up the dataset. A freely available public database, intended as a resource for researchers studying the immune response to SARS-CoV-2, is where the repertoires were released. The samples were drawn from two sources: the first 160 participants of the ongoing ImmuneRACE study, and 1,000 to 1,500 subjects contributed by 6 global collaborators. The sample metadata nearly always contained a de-identified subject ID, COVID-19 status, age in years and sex. Where available, HLA class I and class II types were obtained from metadata supplied by the sample provider rather than from assay-based typing. Study-wide conclusions, independent of this receptor: The quantity of clinical and demographic metadata differed by source and by participant and was supplied without curation.

This clone occurred once. What antigen it recognizes has not been identified. No base quality information exists; no much larger clone differs at one position. TCRbeta CDR3 regions were amplified from genomic DNA using the immunoSEQ Assay, a bias-controlled multiplex PCR. Per the original workflow: The number of nucleated cells in each sample was estimated by amplification of reference gene primers within the assay. To quantify the absolute abundance of each unique TCRbeta CDR3 rearrangement, sequence reads were collapsed and filtered. For each sample, productive Simpson clonality was calculated as the square root of Simpson's diversity index across productive rearrangements. This immuneACCESS table, as held by TCRdb, lists in-frame sequences with V and J called but not all clones. Of the missing ones, under half trace to an unresolved V gene in checked studies; the others have no known cause. Clonal size and the V and J genes are those of that table, whereas D and trimming came from the DNA. This sample has about 240,000 clones in its table, and 82% of those were observed once. The biggest ten clones account for around 12% of the sample.

The germline V gene encodes CDR1 LNHDA and CDR2 SQIVND (reference sequence). Its CDR3 holds 16 amino acids, cysteine through phenylalanine. Only the CDR3 DNA stays, 48 bases, in frame from base 1. At the junction V is shortened by 7 bases and J by 2 bases; bases outside the gene matches: 8. The collaborating institutions used their own protocols to collect whole blood in K2EDTA tubes. For TCRbeta analysis, collaborators shipped samples in one of three forms: frozen whole blood, isolated PBMCs, or DNA extracted from either of those sample types. The receptor chain draws on TRBV19 and TRBJ2-3, with 11 middle bases fitting TRBD2. The sample comprised peripheral blood. This receptor was taken from a woman aged 55-69 years with active or convalescent COVID-19. The CDR3: CASTPTSGAPTDTQYF. The DNA sequence reads TGTGCCAGTACCCCGACTAGCGGGGCGCCCACAGATACGCAGTATTTT.